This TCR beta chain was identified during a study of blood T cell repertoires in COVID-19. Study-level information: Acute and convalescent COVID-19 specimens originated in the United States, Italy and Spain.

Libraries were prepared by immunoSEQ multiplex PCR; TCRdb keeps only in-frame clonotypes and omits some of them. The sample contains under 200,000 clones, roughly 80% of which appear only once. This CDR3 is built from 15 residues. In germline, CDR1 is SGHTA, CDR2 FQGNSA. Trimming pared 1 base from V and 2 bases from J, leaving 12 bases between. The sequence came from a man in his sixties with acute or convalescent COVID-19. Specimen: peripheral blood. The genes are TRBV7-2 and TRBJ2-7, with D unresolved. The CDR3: CASSLEIGAPYEQYF. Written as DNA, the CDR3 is TGTGCCAGCAGCTTAGAAATTGGAGCCCCCTACGAGCAGTACTTC.